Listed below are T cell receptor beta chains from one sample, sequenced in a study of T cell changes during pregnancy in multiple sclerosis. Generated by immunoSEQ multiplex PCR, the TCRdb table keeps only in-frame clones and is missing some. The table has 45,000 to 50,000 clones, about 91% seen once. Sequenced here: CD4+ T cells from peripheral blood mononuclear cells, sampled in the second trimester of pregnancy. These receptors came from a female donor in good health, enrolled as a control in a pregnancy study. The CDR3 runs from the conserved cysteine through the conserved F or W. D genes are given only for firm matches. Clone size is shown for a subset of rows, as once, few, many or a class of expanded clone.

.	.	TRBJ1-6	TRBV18	CASSRGQSDSPLHF	TGTGCCAGCTCACGGGGGCAGTCTGATTCACCCCTCCACTTT
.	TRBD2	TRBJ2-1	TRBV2	CASSEVRGGNEQFF	TGTGCCAGCAGTGAGGTCCGGGGGGGGAATGAGCAGTTCTTC
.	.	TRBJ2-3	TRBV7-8	CASSLEGKSTQYF	TGTGCCAGCAGCTTAGAGGGGAAGAGTACGCAGTATTTT
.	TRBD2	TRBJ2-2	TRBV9	CASSSLAGENTGELFF	TGTGCCAGCAGCTCCCTAGCGGGGGAAAACACCGGGGAGCTGTTTTTT
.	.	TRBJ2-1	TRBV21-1	CASSKGGTGGPCHEQFF	TGTGCCAGCAGCAAAGGGGGGACAGGGGGACCCTGCCATGAGCAGTTCTTC
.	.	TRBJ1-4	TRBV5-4	CASSFLGAGEKLFF	TGTGCCAGCAGCTTCTTGGGGGCAGGAGAAAAACTGTTTTTT
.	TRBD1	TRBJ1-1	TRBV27	CASSSRQGALSPNTEAFF	TGTGCCAGCAGTTCGCGACAGGGGGCGCTTTCCCCCAACACTGAAGCTTTCTTT
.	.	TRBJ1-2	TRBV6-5	CASSNAPGGYTF	TGTGCCAGCAGCAATGCCCCGGGTGGCTACACCTTC
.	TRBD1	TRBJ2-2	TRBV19	CASKSRDRGRTGELFF	TGTGCCAGTAAATCCCGGGACAGGGGAAGGACCGGGGAGCTGTTTTTT
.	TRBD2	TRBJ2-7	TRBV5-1	CASSWRAGDEQYF	TGCGCCAGCAGCTGGAGGGCGGGGGACGAGCAGTACTTC
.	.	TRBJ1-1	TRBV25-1	CASKNELPMNTEAFF	TGTGCCAGCAAGAATGAGTTGCCCATGAACACTGAAGCTTTCTTT
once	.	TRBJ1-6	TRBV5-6	CASSSTLRQGNNSPLHF	TGTGCCAGCAGCTCCACCCTGCGGCAGGGCAATAATTCACCCCTCCACTTT
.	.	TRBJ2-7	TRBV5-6	CASRPILEAVSSYEQYF	TGTGCCAGCAGGCCAATTCTCGAGGCGGTCAGCTCCTACGAGCAGTACTTC
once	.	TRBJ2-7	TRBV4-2	CASSQETLASGEQYF	TGTGCCAGCAGCCAAGAAACCCTTGCGTCCGGCGAGCAGTACTTC
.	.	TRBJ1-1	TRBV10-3	CAISGDQGNTEAFF	TGTGCCATCAGCGGCGACCAGGGGAACACTGAAGCTTTCTTT
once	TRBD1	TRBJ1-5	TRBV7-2	CASSYRGGNQPQHF	TGTGCCAGCAGCTACAGGGGAGGCAATCAGCCCCAGCATTTT
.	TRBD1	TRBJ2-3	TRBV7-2	CASSPGQGANLADTQYF	TGTGCCAGCAGCCCAGGACAGGGGGCGAACTTAGCAGATACGCAGTATTTT
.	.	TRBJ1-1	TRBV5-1	CASSRTGNFEAFF	TGCGCCAGCAGCCGTACAGGGAACTTCGAAGCTTTCTTT
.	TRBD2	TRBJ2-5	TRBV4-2	CASSQGTSGGIVQETQYF	TGTGCCAGCAGCCAAGGGACTAGCGGGGGGATCGTTCAAGAGACCCAGTACTTC
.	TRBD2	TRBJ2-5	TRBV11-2	CASSLELRGLETQYF	TGTGCCAGCAGCTTAGAGTTGCGGGGGTTAGAGACCCAGTACTTC
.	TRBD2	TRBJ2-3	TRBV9	CASSVEGLDTTQYF	TGTGCCAGCAGCGTAGAGGGACTAGATACTACGCAGTATTTT
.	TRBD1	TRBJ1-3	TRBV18	CASSWLSVGQDESGNTIYF	TGTGCCAGCTCGTGGCTGTCCGTCGGACAGGATGAGTCTGGAAACACCATATATTTT
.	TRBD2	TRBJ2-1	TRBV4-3	CASSQQATGGRGVEEQFF	TGCGCCAGCAGCCAACAAGCGACCGGGGGGAGAGGTGTAGAGGAGCAGTTCTTC
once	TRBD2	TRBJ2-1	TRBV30	CAWIFREGFWNEQFF	TGTGCCTGGATATTTCGGGAGGGGTTTTGGAATGAGCAGTTCTTC
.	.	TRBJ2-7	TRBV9	CASSLTGSTYEQYF	TGTGCCAGCAGCCTTACCGGGAGTACCTACGAGCAGTACTTC
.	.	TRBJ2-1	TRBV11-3	CASSLDSSSNEQFF	TGTGCCAGCAGCTTAGATTCTAGTAGCAATGAGCAGTTCTTC
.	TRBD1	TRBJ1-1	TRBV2	CASNRDRGVGGTEAFF	TGTGCCAGCAACCGAGACAGGGGGGTCGGAGGCACTGAAGCTTTCTTT
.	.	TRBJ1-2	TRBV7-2	CASRSGQRTNYGYTF	TGTGCCAGCAGAAGCGGACAGCGCACTAACTATGGCTACACCTTC
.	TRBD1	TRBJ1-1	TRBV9	CASSRAGQGESNTEAFF	TGTGCCAGCAGCAGAGCTGGACAGGGGGAATCGAACACTGAAGCTTTCTTT
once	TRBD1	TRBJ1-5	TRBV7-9	CASSSIQDRNQPQHF	TGTGCCAGCAGCTCGATACAGGACAGGAATCAGCCCCAGCATTTT
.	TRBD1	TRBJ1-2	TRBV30	CAWSVLRGNGYTF	TGTGCCTGGAGTGTCCTCAGGGGGAATGGCTACACCTTC
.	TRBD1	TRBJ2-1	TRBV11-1	CASSLLQGNEQFF	TGTGCCAGCAGCTTACTACAGGGGAATGAGCAGTTCTTC
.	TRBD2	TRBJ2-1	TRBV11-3	CASGTSGVDNEQFF	TGTGCCTCCGGGACTAGCGGGGTAGACAATGAGCAGTTCTTC
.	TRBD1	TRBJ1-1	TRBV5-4	CASSRDRKLEAFF	TGTGCCAGCAGCCGGGACAGAAAACTTGAAGCTTTCTTT
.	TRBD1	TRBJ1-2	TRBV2	CASRGDSRNYGYTF	TGTGCCAGCAGGGGGGACAGTAGAAACTATGGCTACACCTTC
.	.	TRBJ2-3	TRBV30	CAWSDGRRNTQYF	TGTGCCTGGAGTGATGGTAGGAGGAATACGCAGTATTTT
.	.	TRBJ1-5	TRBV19	CASSIGQVSNQPQHF	TGTGCCAGTAGTATTGGCCAAGTTAGCAATCAGCCCCAGCATTTT
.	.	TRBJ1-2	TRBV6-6	CASSYIGRENYGYTF	TGTGCCAGCAGTTACATAGGTCGGGAAAACTATGGCTACACCTTC
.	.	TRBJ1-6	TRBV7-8	CASTGHIGNSPLHF	TGTGCCAGCACGGGTCACATCGGCAATTCACCCCTCCACTTT
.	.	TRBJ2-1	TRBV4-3	CASSQVAGSSVRDNEQFF	TGCGCCAGCAGCCAAGTTGCTGGGTCCTCTGTGAGGGACAATGAGCAGTTCTTC
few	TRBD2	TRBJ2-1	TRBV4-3	CASSQGLVAGGDEQFF	TGCGCCAGCAGCCAAGGTTTGGTAGCGGGGGGGGACGAGCAGTTCTTC
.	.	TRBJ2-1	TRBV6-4	CASSGDRDKSYNEQFF	TGTGCCAGCAGTGGGGACCGGGACAAGTCCTACAATGAGCAGTTCTTC
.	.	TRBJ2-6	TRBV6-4	CASSREFSGANVLTF	TGTGCCTCTTCCCGGGAGTTCTCTGGGGCCAACGTCCTGACTTTC
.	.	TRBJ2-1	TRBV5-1	CASSPWGEFRNEQFF	TGCGCCAGCAGCCCATGGGGGGAATTTAGGAATGAGCAGTTCTTC
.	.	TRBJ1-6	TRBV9	CASSPMGEGAYNSPLHF	TGTGCCAGCAGCCCAATGGGAGAGGGTGCCTATAATTCACCCCTCCACTTT
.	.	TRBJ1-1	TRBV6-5	CASKRNTEAFF	TGTGCCAGCAAGAGGAACACTGAAGCTTTCTTT
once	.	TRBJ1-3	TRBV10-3	CAISAESVKSGNTIYF	TGTGCCATCAGTGCGGAAAGCGTAAAGTCTGGAAACACCATATATTTT
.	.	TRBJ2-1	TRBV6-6	CASSYSRVYNEQFF	TGTGCCAGCAGTTACTCGCGGGTTTACAATGAGCAGTTCTTC
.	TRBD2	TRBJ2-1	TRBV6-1	CASSEGGRRDEQFF	TGTGCCAGCAGTGAGGGGGGGAGACGGGATGAGCAGTTCTTC
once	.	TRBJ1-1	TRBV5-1	CASSFLLGGMNTEAFF	TGCGCCAGCAGCTTTTTACTTGGCGGAATGAACACTGAAGCTTTCTTT
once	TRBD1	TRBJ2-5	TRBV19	CASRGDRETQYF	TGTGCCAGTCGAGGGGACAGGGAGACCCAGTACTTC
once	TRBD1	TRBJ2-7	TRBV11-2	CASSWDRVRYEQYF	TGTGCCAGCAGCTGGGACAGGGTAAGATACGAGCAGTACTTC
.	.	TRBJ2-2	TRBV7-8	CASSLGTDARTGELFF	TGTGCCAGCAGCTTAGGGACAGACGCGAGGACCGGGGAGCTGTTTTTT
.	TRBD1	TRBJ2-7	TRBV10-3	CAITDRVGAYEQYF	TGTGCCATCACCGACAGGGTGGGGGCCTACGAGCAGTACTTC
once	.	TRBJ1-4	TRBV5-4	CTSSRWGGANEKLFF	TGTACCAGCAGCCGGTGGGGGGGAGCTAATGAAAAACTGTTTTTT
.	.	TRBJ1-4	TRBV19	CASTHPGGNEKLFF	TGTGCCAGTACCCACCCCGGGGGGAATGAAAAACTGTTTTTT
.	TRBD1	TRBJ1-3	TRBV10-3	CAITDRGAGNTIYF	TGTGCCATCACCGACAGGGGTGCTGGAAACACCATATATTTT
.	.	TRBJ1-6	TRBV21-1	CANYNSFTSPLHF	TGTGCCAATTATAACAGTTTCACTTCACCCCTCCACTTT
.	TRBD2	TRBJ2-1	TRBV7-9	CASSPGLADDEQFF	TGTGCCAGCAGCCCTGGACTAGCGGACGATGAGCAGTTCTTC
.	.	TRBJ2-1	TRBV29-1	CSVPGVFRYNEQFF	TGCAGCGTTCCGGGGGTGTTTAGATACAATGAGCAGTTCTTC